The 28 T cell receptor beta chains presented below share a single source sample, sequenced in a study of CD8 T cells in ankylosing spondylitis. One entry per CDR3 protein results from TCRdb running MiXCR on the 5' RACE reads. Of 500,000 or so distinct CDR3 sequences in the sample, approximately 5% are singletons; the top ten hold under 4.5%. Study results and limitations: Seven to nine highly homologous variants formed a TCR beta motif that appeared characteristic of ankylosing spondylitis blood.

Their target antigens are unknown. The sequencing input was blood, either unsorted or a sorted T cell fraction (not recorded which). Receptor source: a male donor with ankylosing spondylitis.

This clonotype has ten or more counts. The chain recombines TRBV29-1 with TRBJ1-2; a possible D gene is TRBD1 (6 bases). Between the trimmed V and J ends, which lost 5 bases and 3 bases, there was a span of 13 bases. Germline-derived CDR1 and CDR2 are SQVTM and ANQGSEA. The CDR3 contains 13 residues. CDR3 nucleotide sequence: TGCAGCGTTTTGGACAGCGGGGACTATGGCTACACCTTC. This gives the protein CSVLDSGDYGYTF.

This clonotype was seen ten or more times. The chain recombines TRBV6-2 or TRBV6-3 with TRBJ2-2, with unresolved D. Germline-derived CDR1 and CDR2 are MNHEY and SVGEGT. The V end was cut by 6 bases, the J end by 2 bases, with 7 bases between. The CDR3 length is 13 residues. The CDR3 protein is CASRLENTGELFF. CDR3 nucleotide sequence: TGTGCCAGCAGGCTGGAAAACACCGGGGAGCTGTTTTTT.

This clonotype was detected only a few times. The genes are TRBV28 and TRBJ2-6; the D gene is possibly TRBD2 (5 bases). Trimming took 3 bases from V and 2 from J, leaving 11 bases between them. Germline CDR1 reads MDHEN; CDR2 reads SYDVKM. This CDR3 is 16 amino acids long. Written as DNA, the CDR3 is TGTGCCAGCAGTTTCGCGGGCGAGCCTGGGGCCAACGTCCTGACTTTC. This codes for CASSFAGEPGANVLTF.

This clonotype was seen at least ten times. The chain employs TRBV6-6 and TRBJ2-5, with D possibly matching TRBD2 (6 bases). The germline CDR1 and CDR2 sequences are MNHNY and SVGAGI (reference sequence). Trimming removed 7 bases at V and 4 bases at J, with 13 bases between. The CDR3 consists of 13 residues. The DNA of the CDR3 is TGTGCCAGCAATCGGGACTTGGGAGAGACCCAGTACTTC. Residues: CASNRDLGETQYF.

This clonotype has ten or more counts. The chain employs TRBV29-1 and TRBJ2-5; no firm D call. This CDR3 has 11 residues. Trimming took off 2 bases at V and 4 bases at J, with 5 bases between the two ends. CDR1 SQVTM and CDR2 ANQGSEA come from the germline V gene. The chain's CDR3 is CSVELGETQYF. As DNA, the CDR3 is TGCAGCGTTGAATTAGGAGAGACCCAGTACTTC.

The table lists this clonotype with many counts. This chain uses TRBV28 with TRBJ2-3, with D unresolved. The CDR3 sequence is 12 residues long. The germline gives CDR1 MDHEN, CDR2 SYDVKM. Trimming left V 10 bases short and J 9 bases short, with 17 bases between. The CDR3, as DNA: TGTGCCACCCAGCCGACTGGAGAGACGCAGTATTTT. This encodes CATQPTGETQYF.

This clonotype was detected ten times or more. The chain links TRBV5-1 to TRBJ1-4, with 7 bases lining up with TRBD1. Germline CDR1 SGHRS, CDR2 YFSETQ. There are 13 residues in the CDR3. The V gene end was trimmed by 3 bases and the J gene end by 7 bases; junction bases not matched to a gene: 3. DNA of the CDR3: TGCGCCAGCAGCTCGACAGGGAGTGAAAAACTGTTTTTT. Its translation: CASSSTGSEKLFF.

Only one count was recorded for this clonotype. The DNA for the CDR3 is TGTGCCAGCAGATGGACAGGCAACACCGGGGAGCTGTTTTTT. Protein sequence: CASRWTGNTGELFF. V is TRBV12-3 or TRBV12-4 and J is TRBJ2-2; TRBD1 matches at 7 bases. V lost 6 bases, J lost 2 bases, and 3 bases stayed unmatched. There are 14 residues in the CDR3.

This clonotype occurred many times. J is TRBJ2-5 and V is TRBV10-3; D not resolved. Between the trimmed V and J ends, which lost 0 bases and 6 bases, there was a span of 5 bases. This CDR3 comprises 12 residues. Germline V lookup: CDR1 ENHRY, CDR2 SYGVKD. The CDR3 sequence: CAISESVQTQYF. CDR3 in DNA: TGTGCCATCAGTGAGTCGGTGCAGACCCAGTACTTC.

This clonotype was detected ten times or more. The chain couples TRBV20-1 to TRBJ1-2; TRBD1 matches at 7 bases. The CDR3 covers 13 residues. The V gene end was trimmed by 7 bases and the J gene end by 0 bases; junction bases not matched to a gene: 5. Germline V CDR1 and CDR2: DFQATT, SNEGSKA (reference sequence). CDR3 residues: CSVEGAPNYGYTF. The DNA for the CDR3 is TGCAGTGTGGAGGGGGCGCCTAACTATGGCTACACCTTC.

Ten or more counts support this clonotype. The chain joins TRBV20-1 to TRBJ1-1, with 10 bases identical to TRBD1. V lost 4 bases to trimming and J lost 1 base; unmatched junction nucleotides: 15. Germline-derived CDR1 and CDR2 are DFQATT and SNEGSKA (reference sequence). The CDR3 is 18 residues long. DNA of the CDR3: TGCAGTGCTAAAAGACAGGGGGCGTCTATATTGTGGAACACTGAAGCTTTCTTT. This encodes CSAKRQGASILWNTEAFF.

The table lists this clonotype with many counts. CDR3 protein: CSAKLGDTQYF. CDR3 coding DNA: TGCAGTGCTAAACTAGGGGATACGCAGTATTTT. This rearrangement joins TRBV20-1 to TRBJ2-3, with D maybe TRBD2 (5 bases). CDR3 length: 11 amino acids. V gave up 4 bases and J gave up 6 bases, with 8 bases separating them. From germline, CDR1 is DFQATT and CDR2 SNEGSKA (reference sequence).

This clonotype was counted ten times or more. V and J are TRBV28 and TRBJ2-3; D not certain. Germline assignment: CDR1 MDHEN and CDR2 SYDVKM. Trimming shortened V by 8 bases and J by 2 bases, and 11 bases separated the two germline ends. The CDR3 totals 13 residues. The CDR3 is CASLKQNTDTQYF. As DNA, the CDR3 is TGTGCCAGCCTTAAGCAGAACACAGATACGCAGTATTTT.

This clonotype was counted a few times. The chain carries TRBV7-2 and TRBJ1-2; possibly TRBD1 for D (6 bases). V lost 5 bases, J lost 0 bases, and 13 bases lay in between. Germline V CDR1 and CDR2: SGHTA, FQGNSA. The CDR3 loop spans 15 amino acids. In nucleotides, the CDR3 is TGTGCCAGCAGCCCCCGGACAGCGTCTAACTATGGCTACACCTTC. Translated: CASSPRTASNYGYTF.

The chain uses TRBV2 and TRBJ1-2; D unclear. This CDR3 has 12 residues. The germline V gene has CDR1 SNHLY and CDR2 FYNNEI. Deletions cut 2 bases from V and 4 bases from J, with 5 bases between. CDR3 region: CASSEPSYGYTF. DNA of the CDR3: TGTGCCAGCAGTGAACCCAGCTATGGCTACACCTTC. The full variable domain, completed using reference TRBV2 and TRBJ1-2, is EPEVTQTPSHQVTQMGQEVILRCVPISNHLYFYWYRQILGQKVEFLVSFYNNEISEKSEIFDDQFSVERPDGSNFTLKIRSTKLEDSAMYFCASSEPSYGYTFGSGTRLTVV.

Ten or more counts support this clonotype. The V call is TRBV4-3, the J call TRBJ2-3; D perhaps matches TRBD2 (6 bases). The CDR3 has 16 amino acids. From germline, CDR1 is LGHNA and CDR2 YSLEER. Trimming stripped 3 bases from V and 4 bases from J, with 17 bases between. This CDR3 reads CASSQDLTGSADTQYF. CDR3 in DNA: TGCGCCAGCAGCCAGGACCTAACCGGGAGTGCAGATACGCAGTATTTT.

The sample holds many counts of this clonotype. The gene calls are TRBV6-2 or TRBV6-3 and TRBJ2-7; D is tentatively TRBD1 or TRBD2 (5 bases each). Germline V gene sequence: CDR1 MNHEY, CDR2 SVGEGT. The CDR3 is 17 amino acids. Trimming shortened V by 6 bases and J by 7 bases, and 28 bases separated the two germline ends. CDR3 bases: TGTGCCAGCAGACCTCCGCTCCGATCCGGGACGGCGACGGAGCAGTACTTC. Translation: CASRPPLRSGTATEQYF.

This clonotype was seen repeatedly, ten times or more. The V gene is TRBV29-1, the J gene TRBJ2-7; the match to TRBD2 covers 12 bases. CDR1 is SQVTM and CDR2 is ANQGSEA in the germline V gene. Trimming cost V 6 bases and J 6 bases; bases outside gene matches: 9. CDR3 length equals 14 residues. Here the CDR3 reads CSVAGTSGQSEQYF. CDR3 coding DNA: TGCAGCGTCGCCGGGACTAGCGGGCAAAGCGAGCAGTACTTC.

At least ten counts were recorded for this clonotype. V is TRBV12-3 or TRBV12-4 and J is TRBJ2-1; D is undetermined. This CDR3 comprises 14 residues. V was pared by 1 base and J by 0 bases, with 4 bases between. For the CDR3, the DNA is TGTGCCAGCAGTTTAGGGGCCTCCTACAATGAGCAGTTCTTC. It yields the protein CASSLGASYNEQFF.

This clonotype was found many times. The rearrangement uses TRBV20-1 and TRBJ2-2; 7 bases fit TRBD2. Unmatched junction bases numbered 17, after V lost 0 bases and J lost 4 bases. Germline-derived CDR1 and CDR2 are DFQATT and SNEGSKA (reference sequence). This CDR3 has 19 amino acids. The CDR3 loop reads CSARELKDASGISTGELFF. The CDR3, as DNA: TGCAGTGCTAGAGAGTTGAAAGATGCTAGCGGAATTTCCACCGGGGAGCTGTTTTTT.

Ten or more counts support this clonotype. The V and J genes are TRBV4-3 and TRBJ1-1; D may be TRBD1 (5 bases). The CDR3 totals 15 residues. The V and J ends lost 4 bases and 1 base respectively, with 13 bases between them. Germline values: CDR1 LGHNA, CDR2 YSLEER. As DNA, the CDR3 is TGCGCCAGCAGCCTGAGGGGACTCCCGAACACTGAAGCTTTCTTT. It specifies CASSLRGLPNTEAFF.

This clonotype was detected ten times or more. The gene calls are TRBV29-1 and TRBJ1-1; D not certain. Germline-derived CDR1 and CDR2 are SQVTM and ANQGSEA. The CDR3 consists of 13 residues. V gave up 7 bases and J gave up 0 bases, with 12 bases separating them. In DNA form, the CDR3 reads TGCAGCGCCGTTCAGGTGCTGAACACTGAAGCTTTCTTT. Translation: CSAVQVLNTEAFF.

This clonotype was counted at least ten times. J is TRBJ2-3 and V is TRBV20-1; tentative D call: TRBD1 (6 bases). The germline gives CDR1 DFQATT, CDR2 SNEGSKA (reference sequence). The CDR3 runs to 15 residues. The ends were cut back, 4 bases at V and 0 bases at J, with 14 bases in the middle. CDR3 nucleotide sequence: TGCAGTGCTATCCGCCTGACAGGTAGCACAGATACGCAGTATTTT. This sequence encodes CSAIRLTGSTDTQYF.

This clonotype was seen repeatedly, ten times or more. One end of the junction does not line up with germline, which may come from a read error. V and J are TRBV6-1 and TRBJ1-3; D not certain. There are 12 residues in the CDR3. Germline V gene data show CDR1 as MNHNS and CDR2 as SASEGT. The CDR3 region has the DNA TGTGCCACCCACTTCCGTGGGTCAAATTGGGATTTT. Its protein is CATHFRGSNWDF.

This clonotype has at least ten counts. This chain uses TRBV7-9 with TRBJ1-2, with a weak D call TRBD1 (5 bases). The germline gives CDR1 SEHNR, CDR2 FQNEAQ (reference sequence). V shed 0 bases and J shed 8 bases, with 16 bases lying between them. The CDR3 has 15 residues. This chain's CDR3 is CASSLASGPWKGYTF. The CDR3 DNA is TGTGCCAGCAGCTTAGCATCGGGACCTTGGAAGGGCTACACCTTC.

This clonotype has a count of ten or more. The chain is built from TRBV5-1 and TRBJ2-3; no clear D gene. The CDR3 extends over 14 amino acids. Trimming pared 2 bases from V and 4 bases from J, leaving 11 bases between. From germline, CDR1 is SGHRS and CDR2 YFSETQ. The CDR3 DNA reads TGCGCCAGCAGCTTAGGACCCCCCGCAGATACGCAGTATTTT. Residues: CASSLGPPADTQYF.

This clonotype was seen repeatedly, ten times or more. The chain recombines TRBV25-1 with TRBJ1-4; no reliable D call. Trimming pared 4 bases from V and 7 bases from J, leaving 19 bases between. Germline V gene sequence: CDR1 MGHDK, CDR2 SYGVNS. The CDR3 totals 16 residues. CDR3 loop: CASSGWQEGLREKLFF. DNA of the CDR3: TGTGCCAGCAGTGGATGGCAGGAGGGTTTACGTGAAAAACTGTTTTTT.

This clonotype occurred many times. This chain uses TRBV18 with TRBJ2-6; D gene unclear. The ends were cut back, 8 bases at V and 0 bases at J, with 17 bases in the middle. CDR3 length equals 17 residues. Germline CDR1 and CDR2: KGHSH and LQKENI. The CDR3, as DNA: TGTGCCAGCGGGGATTTAAATAGTCGCTCTGGGGCCAACGTCCTGACTTTC. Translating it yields CASGDLNSRSGANVLTF.